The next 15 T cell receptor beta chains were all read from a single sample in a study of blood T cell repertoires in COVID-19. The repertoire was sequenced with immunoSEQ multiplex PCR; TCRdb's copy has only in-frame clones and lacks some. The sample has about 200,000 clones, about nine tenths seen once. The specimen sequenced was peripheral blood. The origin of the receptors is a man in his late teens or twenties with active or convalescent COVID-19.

The chain's CDR3 is CASTSGQGTYGYTF. The CDR3, as DNA: TGTGCCAGCACTAGCGGACAGGGGACCTATGGCTACACCTTC. The rearrangement uses TRBV13 and TRBJ1-2, with 9 bases identical to TRBD1. Germline CDR1 and CDR2: PRHDT and FYEKMQ (reference sequence). The CDR3 is 14 residues long. After removal of 7 bases from V and 4 bases from J, the junction contained 7 bases not matched to a gene.

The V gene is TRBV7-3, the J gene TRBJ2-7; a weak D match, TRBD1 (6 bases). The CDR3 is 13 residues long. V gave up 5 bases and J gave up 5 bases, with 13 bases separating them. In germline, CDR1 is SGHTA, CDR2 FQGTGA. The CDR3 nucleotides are TGTGCCAGCAGCCGGGACATAACCGACGAGCAGTACTTC. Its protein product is CASSRDITDEQYF.

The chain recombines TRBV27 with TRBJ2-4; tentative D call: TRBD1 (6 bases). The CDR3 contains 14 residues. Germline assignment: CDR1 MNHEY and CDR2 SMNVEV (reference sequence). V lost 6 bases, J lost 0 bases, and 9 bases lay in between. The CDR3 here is CASRDSGAKNIQYF. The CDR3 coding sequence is TGTGCCAGCAGGGACAGCGGAGCCAAAAACATTCAGTACTTC.

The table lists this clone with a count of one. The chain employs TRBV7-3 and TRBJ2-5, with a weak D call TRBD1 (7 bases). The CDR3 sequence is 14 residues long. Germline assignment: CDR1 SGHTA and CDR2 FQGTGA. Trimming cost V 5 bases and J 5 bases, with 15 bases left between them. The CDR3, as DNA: TGTGCCAGCAGCCGACAGGGACTGGGGGAGACCCAGTACTTC. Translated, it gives CASSRQGLGETQYF.

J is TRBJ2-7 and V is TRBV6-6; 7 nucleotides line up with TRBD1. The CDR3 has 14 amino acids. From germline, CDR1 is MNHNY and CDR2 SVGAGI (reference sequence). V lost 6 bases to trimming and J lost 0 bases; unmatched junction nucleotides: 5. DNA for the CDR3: TGTGCCAGCAGGCAGACAGGGTCCTCCTACGAGCAGTACTTC. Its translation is CASRQTGSSYEQYF.

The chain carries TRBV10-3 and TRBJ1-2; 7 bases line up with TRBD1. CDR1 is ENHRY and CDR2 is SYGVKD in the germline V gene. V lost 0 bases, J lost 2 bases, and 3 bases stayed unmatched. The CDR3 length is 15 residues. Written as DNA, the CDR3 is TGTGCCATCAGTGAGTCGCCGGACAGGAACTATGGCTACACCTTC. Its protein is CAISESPDRNYGYTF.

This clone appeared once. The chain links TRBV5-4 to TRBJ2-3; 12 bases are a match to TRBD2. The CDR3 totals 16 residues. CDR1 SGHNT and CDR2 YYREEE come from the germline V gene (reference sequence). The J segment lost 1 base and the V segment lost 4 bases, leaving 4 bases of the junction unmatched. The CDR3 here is CASSPGLAGGTDTQYF. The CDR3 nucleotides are TGTGCCAGCAGCCCGGGACTAGCGGGCGGCACAGATACGCAGTATTTT.

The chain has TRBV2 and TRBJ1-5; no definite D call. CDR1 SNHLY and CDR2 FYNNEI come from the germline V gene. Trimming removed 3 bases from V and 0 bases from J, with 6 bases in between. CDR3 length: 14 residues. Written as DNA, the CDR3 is TGTGCCAGCAGTGAGGGGAGTAGCAATCAGCCCCAGCATTTT. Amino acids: CASSEGSSNQPQHF.

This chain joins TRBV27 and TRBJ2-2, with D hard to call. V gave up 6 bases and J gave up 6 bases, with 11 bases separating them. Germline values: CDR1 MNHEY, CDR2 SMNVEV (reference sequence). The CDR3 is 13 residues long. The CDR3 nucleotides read TGTGCCAGCAGCTACTCCTCGGCCGGGGAGCTGTTTTTT. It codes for CASSYSSAGELFF.

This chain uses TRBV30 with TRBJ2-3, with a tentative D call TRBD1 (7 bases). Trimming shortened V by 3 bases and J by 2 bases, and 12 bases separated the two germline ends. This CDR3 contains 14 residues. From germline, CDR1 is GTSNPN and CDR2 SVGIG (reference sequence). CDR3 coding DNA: TGTGCCTGGAGGCGGGACAGCTACACAGATACGCAGTATTTT. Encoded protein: CAWRRDSYTDTQYF.

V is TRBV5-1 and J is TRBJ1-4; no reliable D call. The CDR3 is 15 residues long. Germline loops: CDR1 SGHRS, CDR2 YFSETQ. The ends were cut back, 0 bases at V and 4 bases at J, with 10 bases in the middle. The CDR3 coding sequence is TGCGCCAGCAGCTTGGGGGCAGGTCTTAATGAAAAACTGTTTTTT. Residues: CASSLGAGLNEKLFF. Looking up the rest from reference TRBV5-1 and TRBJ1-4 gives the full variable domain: KAGVTQTPRYLIKTRGQQVTLSCSPISGHRSVSWYQQTPGQGLQFLFEYFSETQRNKGNFPGRFSGRQFSNSRSEMNVSTLELGDSALYLCASSLGAGLNEKLFFGSGTQLSVL.

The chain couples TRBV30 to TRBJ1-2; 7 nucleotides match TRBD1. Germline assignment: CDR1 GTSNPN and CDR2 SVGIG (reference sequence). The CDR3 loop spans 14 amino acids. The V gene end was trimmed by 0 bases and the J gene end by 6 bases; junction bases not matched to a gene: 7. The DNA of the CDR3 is TGTGCCTGGAGTGTGGTAGGGGGCGGGGATGGCTACACCTTC. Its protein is CAWSVVGGGDGYTF.

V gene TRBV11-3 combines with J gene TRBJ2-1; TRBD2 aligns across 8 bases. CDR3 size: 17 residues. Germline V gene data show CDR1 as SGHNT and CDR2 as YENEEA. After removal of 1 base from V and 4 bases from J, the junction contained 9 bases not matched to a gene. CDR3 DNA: TGTGCCAGCAGCTTAGGGCCCGGGGGGGCCGGATACAATGAGCAGTTCTTC. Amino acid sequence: CASSLGPGGAGYNEQFF.

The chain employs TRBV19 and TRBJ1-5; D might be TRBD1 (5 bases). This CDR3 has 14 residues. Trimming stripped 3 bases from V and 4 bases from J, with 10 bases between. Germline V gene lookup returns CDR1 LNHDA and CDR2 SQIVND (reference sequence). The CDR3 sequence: CASSIMDKNQPQHF. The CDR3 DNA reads TGTGCCAGTAGTATTATGGACAAGAATCAGCCCCAGCATTTT.

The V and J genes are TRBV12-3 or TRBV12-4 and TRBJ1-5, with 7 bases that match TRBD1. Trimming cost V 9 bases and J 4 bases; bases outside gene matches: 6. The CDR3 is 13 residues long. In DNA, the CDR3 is TGTGCCAGTACAGGGGCTGGGAATCAGCCCCAGCATTTT. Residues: CASTGAGNQPQHF.